These 20 T cell receptor beta chains came from one sample sequenced in a study of blood T cells in healthy people across ages. It was with a sample-barcoded 5' primer and a J-beta primer mix that a second PCR of about 7 to 12 cycles was run. TCRdb redid the calling of the 5' RACE reads with MiXCR, one entry per CDR3 protein. The sample holds 500,000 to 600,000 distinct CDR3 sequences, approximately 27% seen once. Sample: blood. Source of these receptors: a woman between 65 and 79 years old in good health.

The V gene is TRBV20-1, the J gene TRBJ2-5; D is undetermined. The CDR3 has 13 residues. Germline V gene sequence: CDR1 DFQATT, CDR2 SNEGSKA (reference sequence). Trimming stripped 7 bases from V and 9 bases from J, with 21 bases between. CDR3 DNA: TGCAGTGGGACCCCTCTACCCCGTTTGGCCCAGTACTTC. Translated: CSGTPLPRLAQYF.

At least ten counts were recorded for this clonotype. The chain is built from TRBV9 and TRBJ1-2, with 8 bases lining up with TRBD1. Trimming removed 0 bases from V and 6 bases from J; junction bases left unmatched: 7. The CDR3 is 15 amino acids. Looked up from germline, CDR1 is SGDLS and CDR2 is YYNGEE. As DNA, the CDR3 is TGTGCCAGCAGCGTAGAACCCCGACAGGGGCATGGCTACACCTTC. This codes for CASSVEPRQGHGYTF.

This clonotype came up a few times. The chain is built from TRBV4-1 and TRBJ1-4; D unresolved. The V end lost 4 bases, the J end lost 7 bases, and 13 bases lay between the germline ends. The CDR3 is 14 residues long. The germline CDR1 and CDR2 sequences are MGHRA and YSYEKL. The CDR3 is CASSLEISGEKLFF. The DNA of the CDR3 is TGCGCCAGCAGCCTTGAGATATCGGGTGAAAAACTGTTTTTT.

The chain is built from TRBV12-3 or TRBV12-4 and TRBJ2-1, with 8 positions matching TRBD2. The CDR3 is made up of 15 amino acids. Trimming took 6 bases from V and 5 from J; bases not matched to a gene: 9. The DNA of the CDR3 is TGTGCCAGCAGCCGGAGCGGGGGATTTGACAATGAGCAGTTCTTC. It is translated as CASSRSGGFDNEQFF.

A few counts support this clonotype. The J gene is TRBJ2-5, the V gene TRBV7-2, with TRBD1 identical over 8 bases. Germline V gene data show CDR1 as SGHTA and CDR2 as FQGNSA. The trim removed 5 bases at V and 11 bases at J, leaving 13 bases unmatched. This CDR3 contains 14 residues. The CDR3 reads CASSQGQGQGKQYF. The CDR3 DNA reads as TGTGCCAGCAGCCAAGGACAGGGTCAAGGGAAGCAGTACTTC.

The gene calls are TRBV13 and TRBJ1-6, with D maybe TRBD1 (5 bases). Trimming left V 5 bases short and J 13 bases short, with 21 bases between. This CDR3 has 15 amino acids. Germline V CDR1 and CDR2: PRHDT, FYEKMQ (reference sequence). CDR3 DNA: TGTGCCAGCAGCCTTCTGGACCGGGGGAGTGATCCCCTCCACTTT. Its protein is CASSLLDRGSDPLHF.

This clonotype was found a few times. The chain has TRBV27 and TRBJ1-5; the match to TRBD1 covers 7 bases. The V gene's germline CDR1 is MNHEY and CDR2 SMNVEV (reference sequence). The CDR3 contains 13 residues. The J segment lost 3 bases and the V segment lost 6 bases, leaving 2 bases of the junction unmatched. The CDR3: CASRTGDNQPQHF. CDR3 sequence (DNA): TGTGCCAGCAGAACAGGGGACAATCAGCCCCAGCATTTT.

J is TRBJ2-7 and V is TRBV10-3; no firm D call. Germline CDR1 reads ENHRY; CDR2 reads SYGVKD. The CDR3 runs to 15 residues. The V gene lost 0 bases and the J gene lost 2 bases, with 11 bases spanning the gap. CDR3 sequence reads: CAISESPPPAYEQYF. The CDR3 bases are TGTGCCATCAGTGAGTCCCCACCCCCCGCCTACGAGCAGTACTTC.

In its sample, this clonotype was seen a few times. The chain joins TRBV4-3 to TRBJ2-5, with TRBD1 as a possible D gene (5 bases). Germline values: CDR1 LGHNA, CDR2 YSLEER. The V end was cut by 0 bases, the J end by 11 bases, with 16 bases between. The CDR3 covers 14 residues. The CDR3 DNA sequence: TGCGCCAGCAGCCAAGAAGGCTCAACAGGAGAGCAGTACTTC. This sequence encodes CASSQEGSTGEQYF.

This chain joins TRBV7-2 and TRBJ2-5; 11 nucleotides align to TRBD1. The ends lost 2 bases at V and 6 bases at J; junction bases unmatched: 5. The CDR3 is 15 amino acids. Germline V CDR1 and CDR2: SGHTA, FQGNSA. CDR3 nucleotide sequence: TGTGCCAGCAGCTTATCCGGACAGGGGGCGAAGACCCAGTACTTC. Its translation is CASSLSGQGAKTQYF. Full variable domain (outside the CDR3, taken from reference TRBV7-2 and TRBJ2-5): GAGVSQSPSNKVTEKGKDVELRCDPISGHTALYWYRQSLGQGLEFLIYFQGNSAPDKSGLPSDRFSAERTGGSVSTLTIQRTQQEDSAVYLCASSLSGQGAKTQYFGPGTRLLVL.

This chain joins TRBV9 and TRBJ2-1, with 8 bases fitting TRBD2. The CDR3 spans 14 residues. In germline, CDR1 is SGDLS, CDR2 YYNGEE. V shed 3 bases and J 5 bases; nucleotides not matched to a gene: 4. CDR3 DNA: TGTGCCAGCAGCGCGGGGGGGCCCCACAATGAGCAGTTCTTC. As protein: CASSAGGPHNEQFF. Together with reference TRBV9 and TRBJ2-1, the CDR3 gives the full variable domain: DSGVTQTPKHLITATGQRVTLRCSPRSGDLSVYWYQQSLDQGLQFLIQYYNGEERAKGNILERFSAQQFPDLHSELNLSSLELGDSALYFCASSAGGPHNEQFFGPGTRLTVL.

The table lists this clonotype with a few counts. The chain is built from TRBV5-1 and TRBJ1-2, with unresolved D. CDR1 SGHRS and CDR2 YFSETQ come from the germline V gene. With 7 bases removed from V and 8 bases from J, the gap between germline ends came to 18 bases. The length of the CDR3 is 13 residues. The CDR3 DNA sequence: TGCGCCAGCCGCCTGGACGGAAGTAGCGGCTACACCTTC. Protein: CASRLDGSSGYTF.

This clonotype was recorded many times. This chain joins TRBV6-2 or TRBV6-3 and TRBJ2-5, with unresolved D. V was pared by 2 bases and J by 5 bases, with 9 bases between. The CDR3 contains 13 residues. CDR1 MNHEY and CDR2 SVGEGT come from the germline V gene. The CDR3 sequence: CASSYAPFETQYF. CDR3 coding DNA: TGTGCCAGCAGTTACGCTCCTTTCGAGACCCAGTACTTC.

This clonotype was observed a few times. CDR3 sequence (DNA): TGTGCCAGCAGCGTCCGGGACCACGAGCAGTACTTC. It encodes CASSVRDHEQYF. The rearrangement links TRBV5-4 to TRBJ2-7; D could derive from TRBD1 or TRBD2 (5 bases each). V was trimmed by 4 bases and J by 5 bases, leaving 10 bases between them. The CDR3 spans 12 residues. Germline V gene data show CDR1 as SGHNT and CDR2 as YYREEE (reference sequence).

A few counts support this clonotype. CDR3 nucleotide sequence: TGCAGCGTTGTTCCGGGGAGCCGCCCAGATACGCAGTATTTT. It specifies CSVVPGSRPDTQYF. The chain links TRBV29-1 to TRBJ2-3; tentatively, D is TRBD2 (5 bases). CDR1 is SQVTM and CDR2 is ANQGSEA in the germline V gene. Trimming removed 4 bases from V and 4 bases from J, with 15 bases in between. This CDR3 region has 14 residues.

There are a few counts of this clonotype. This chain joins TRBV12-3 or TRBV12-4 and TRBJ2-5; TRBD2 matches 10 bases. Judging by the DNA end, TRBJ2-1 fits better; the J call may be wrong. CDR3 size: 13 residues. CDR3 amino acids: CACGTSDYNEQFF. The CDR3 bases are TGTGCCTGCGGGACTAGCGACTACAATGAGCAGTTCTTC.

The gene calls are TRBV5-1 and TRBJ2-1; no firm D call. Looked up from germline, CDR1 is SGHRS and CDR2 is YFSETQ. This CDR3 comprises 17 residues. V was trimmed by 2 bases and J by 7 bases, leaving 22 bases between them. The CDR3 nucleotides read TGCGCCAGCAGCTTTCATGCAGCCAAGGGATTTGGGAATGAGCAGTTCTTC. It translates to CASSFHAAKGFGNEQFF.

This clonotype was counted between two and nine times. This chain connects TRBV28 to TRBJ1-2; 7 bases line up with TRBD1. CDR1 is MDHEN and CDR2 is SYDVKM in the germline V gene. This CDR3 is built from 16 residues. The trim removed 6 bases at V and 1 base at J, leaving 11 bases unmatched. The CDR3, as DNA: TGTGCCAGCAGCTTCCCCATCAACAGGGGTAACTATGGCTACACCTTC. The encoded protein is CASSFPINRGNYGYTF.

The sample holds many counts of this clonotype. The chain links TRBV7-2 to TRBJ2-5; 14 bases fit TRBD2. Trimming removed 5 bases from V and 4 bases from J; junction bases left unmatched: 3. Germline V gene sequence: CDR1 SGHTA, CDR2 FQGNSA. CDR3 size: 15 residues. CDR3 sequence: CASSRGLAGGETQYF. The CDR3 DNA reads TGTGCCAGCAGCCGCGGACTAGCGGGGGGAGAGACCCAGTACTTC.

This clonotype was observed a handful of times. The rearrangement uses TRBV5-1 and TRBJ1-1; TRBD1 might be the D (6 bases). V gave up 3 bases and J gave up 4 bases, with 19 bases separating them. The CDR3 runs to 16 residues. Germline V gives CDR1 SGHRS, CDR2 YFSETQ. CDR3 in DNA: TGCGCCAGCAGCTCCGACGGGGGGCGAAGGGGCACTGAAGCTTTCTTT. This gives the protein CASSSDGGRRGTEAFF.